The following is a TCR beta chain sequence with its context. Its antigen is still unknown. Base qualities are not provided; no much larger clone lies one nucleotide away. A second Seattle source provided samples from volunteer blood donors who had recovered from COVID-19. Whole blood was collected in K2EDTA tubes by collaborating institutions according to the institutions' own protocols. Collaborator samples were shipped for TCRbeta analysis as frozen whole blood, isolated PBMCs, or DNA extracted from either sample type. This specimen comes from a study of blood T cell repertoires in COVID-19 (dated by TCRdb to the early 2020s). In terms of the full investigation: Samples from collaborators originated in the United States, Italy and Spain and spanned both the acute and convalescent phases of COVID-19. The repertoires were released in a freely available public database meant as a resource for research on the immune response to SARS-CoV-2. Sample metadata almost always included a de-identified subject ID, COVID-19 status, age in years and sex. The dataset comprised deeply sampled blood TCRbeta repertoires from subjects exposed to, actively infected with, or recovered from COVID-19. The samples were drawn from two sources: the first 160 participants of the ongoing ImmuneRACE study, and fewer than 1,500 subjects contributed by 6 global collaborators. Where available, HLA class I and class II types were obtained from metadata supplied by the sample provider rather than from assay-based typing. The material from the prospective study consisted of cDNA or gDNA derived from T cells, B-cell-depleted T cells, or PBMCs.

What the study reported, not specific to this receptor: The amount of clinical and demographic metadata varied by source and participant and was provided uncurated.

TCRbeta CDR3 regions were amplified from genomic DNA using the immunoSEQ Assay, a bias-controlled multiplex PCR. As for how the authors treated the data: The number of nucleated cells in each sample was estimated from the amplification of reference gene primers within the assay. To quantify the absolute abundance of each unique TCRbeta CDR3 rearrangement, sequence reads were collapsed and filtered. For each sample, productive Simpson clonality was calculated as the square root of Simpson's diversity index across productive rearrangements. The table was pulled from immuneACCESS by TCRdb, which kept in-frame rearrangements only. Such tables lose some clones; where checked, under half of the loss comes from unresolved V genes, and the rest has no known cause. The V and J calls and clone size are taken from that table; D and trimming were inferred from the DNA. A total of 250,000 or so clones appear in this sample, 89% of them only once. Clones ranked in the top ten supply approximately 5% of the sample.

The CDR3 runs 14 amino acids, cysteine and phenylalanine included. Only the CDR3 region is kept as DNA, spanning 42 bases read in frame from base 1. For CDR1 and CDR2, the germline V gene (reference sequence) lists LNHDA and SQIVND. Unmatched junction bases come to 5, with V trimmed by 6 bases and J by 4 bases. What was sequenced was peripheral blood. This receptor was taken from a woman between 40 and 55 years old who had recovered from COVID-19. The sequence is built from TRBV19 and TRBJ2-1, with 8 bases matching TRBD2. The CDR3 here reads CASSSTSAYNEQFF. The DNA sequence is as follows: TGTGCCAGTAGCTCGACTAGCGCTTACAATGAGCAGTTCTTC.